Reported below is one T cell receptor beta chain. The antigen remains undetermined. The method was immunoSEQ multiplex PCR; TCRdb's version includes in-frame clones alone and lacks a portion of them. The sample consists of some 180,000 clones, around 93% of them appearing once. The data were taken from a study of T cell responses to AZD1222 COVID-19 vaccine. Study outcomes and limitations: Spike-specific TCR depth and breadth grew after two AZD1222 doses. The study identified only five or six AZD1222 recipients as seropositive at baseline.

Material: peripheral blood, obtained 28 days after the second dose of the MenACWY control vaccine. This receptor was identified in an adult who received the MenACWY meningococcal vaccine as a control.

The CDR3 sequence is CASSSTQGNTEAFF. DNA for the CDR3: TGTGCCAGCAGCTCCACCCAGGGGAACACTGAAGCTTTCTTT. The chain recombines TRBV5-4 with TRBJ1-1, with D tentatively TRBD1 (5 bases). Germline CDR1 reads SGHNT; CDR2 reads YYREEE (reference sequence). Trimming took off 3 bases at V and 1 base at J, with 10 bases between the two ends. This CDR3 is 14 amino acids long.